This section outlines one T cell receptor beta chain sequence together with its context. This entry is derived from a study of early stage breast cancer tumors. V lost 0 bases and J lost 2, with 14 bases in between. Looked up from germline, CDR1 is SNHLY and CDR2 is FYNNEI. The CDR3 is 16 amino acids. Sequencing used immunoSEQ multiplex PCR; TCRdb keeps in-frame clones, though not all of them. The sample gives approximately 10,000 clones, roughly 69% of which show up once; roughly 21% is in the top ten. The TCR was taken from a person aged 40-50 years with breast cancer. This sequence joins TRBV2 and TRBJ2-7; D gene uncertain. What was sequenced was breast tumor tissue. CDR3 coding DNA: TGTGCCAGCAGTGAAGCGCTCGGGCGGACCACCTACGAGCAGTACTTC. Translation gives CASSEALGRTTYEQYF.